The 24 T cell receptor beta chains in this list originate from one sample, sequenced in a study of T cells in Graves' hyperthyroidism and ophthalmopathy. The CDR3 regions of TCR beta were amplified from RNA transcripts. During a first-round RT-PCR of the TCR CDR3, the HTBI primer set was used. MiXCR, applied by TCRdb to the multiplex PCR reads, yields one record per CDR3 protein. This repertoire shows more than 550,000 distinct CDR3 sequences, roughly 46% found once; its top ten account for less than 8.5%. The sequenced sample consisted of peripheral blood or thyroid tissue (not recorded which). The receptors were gathered from an adult man with Graves' disease, either hyperthyroidism or ophthalmopathy (not recorded which).

This chain uses TRBV5-4 with TRBJ1-2; a possible D gene is TRBD1 (5 bases). The V gene lost 0 bases and the J gene lost 2 bases, with 8 bases spanning the gap. CDR1 is SGHNT, CDR2 YYREEE, per germline (reference sequence). The CDR3 contains 14 residues. CDR3 sequence: CASSLVQGNYGYTF. In nucleotides, the CDR3 is TGTGCCAGCAGCTTGGTCCAGGGCAACTATGGCTACACCTTC.

The chain combines TRBV7-4 with TRBJ1-2; D perhaps matches TRBD1 (5 bases). The CDR3 has 14 residues. V lost 10 bases and J lost 0, with 15 bases in between. Germline V gives CDR1 SGHVT, CDR2 SQSDAQ. For the CDR3, the DNA is TGTGCCAACAGTCGACAGTCAACTAACTATGGCTACACCTTC. Protein sequence: CANSRQSTNYGYTF.

The CDR3 DNA reads TGTGCCACCAGCAGAGATCGGGCTAATTCACCCCTCCACTTT. It specifies CATSRDRANSPLHF. The chain links TRBV15 to TRBJ1-6; D gene ambiguous. CDR1 is LNHNV and CDR2 is YYDKDF in the germline V gene (reference sequence). Deletions cut 0 bases from V and 6 bases from J, with 6 bases between. This CDR3 is built from 14 residues.

The sample holds many counts of this clonotype. The V and J genes are TRBV2 and TRBJ1-2, with D unresolved. This CDR3 has 12 residues. V lost 10 bases and J lost 3, with 12 bases in between. Germline lookup yields CDR1 SNHLY and CDR2 FYNNEI. The CDR3 protein is CATSSIDYGYTF. For the CDR3, the DNA is TGTGCCACCTCATCTATCGACTATGGCTACACCTTC.

This clonotype was observed a handful of times. The CDR3, as DNA: TGTGCCAGCAGTGCTGCACAGGGGAACACTGAAGCTTTCTTT. Its translation: CASSAAQGNTEAFF. The chain employs TRBV25-1 and TRBJ1-1; D might be TRBD1 (6 bases). CDR1 and CDR2 (germline): MGHDK, SYGVNS. Trimming cost V 4 bases and J 1 base, with 10 bases left between them. This CDR3 spans 14 amino acids.

The chain couples TRBV20-1 to TRBJ2-5; TRBD1 aligns across 7 bases. The CDR3 runs to 11 residues. Trimming at V came to 7 bases and at J to 5 bases, leaving 4 bases not matched to a gene. Germline-derived CDR1 and CDR2 are DFQATT and SNEGSKA (reference sequence). DNA for the CDR3: TGCAGTGAGGCAGGGGGTGAGACCCAGTACTTC. Amino acids: CSEAGGETQYF.

This clonotype has a handful of counts. The chain carries TRBV2 and TRBJ1-1; TRBD1 matches at 9 bases. V lost 0 bases to trimming and J lost 2 bases; unmatched junction nucleotides: 4. Germline V CDR1 and CDR2: SNHLY, FYNNEI. This CDR3 has 16 residues. CDR3 amino acids: CASSEAGTGLNTEAFF. CDR3 coding DNA: TGTGCCAGCAGTGAAGCAGGGACAGGGCTTAACACTGAAGCTTTCTTT.

The chain links TRBV5-1 to TRBJ1-1, with 7 positions matching TRBD1. CDR3 length equals 15 residues. Germline CDR1 reads SGHRS; CDR2 reads YFSETQ. Losses at the gene ends were 4 bases for V and 1 base for J; bases not matched to a gene: 7. For the CDR3, the DNA is TGCGCCAGCAGCACCGACGGGACAGCGAACACTGAAGCTTTCTTT. This gives the protein CASSTDGTANTEAFF.

This clonotype was detected only a few times. The chain is built from TRBV5-6 and TRBJ1-1; TRBD1 agrees at 8 bases. V lost 3 bases to trimming and J lost 1 base; unmatched junction nucleotides: 5. The CDR3 extends over 15 amino acids. The V gene's germline CDR1 is SGHDT and CDR2 YYEEEE. CDR3 region: CASSWIDRGNTEAFF. Here the CDR3 DNA reads TGTGCCAGCAGCTGGATCGACAGGGGGAACACTGAAGCTTTCTTT.

The chain couples TRBV7-9 to TRBJ1-4; no definite D call. V was trimmed by 8 bases and J by 0 bases, leaving 16 bases between them. Per germline, CDR1 SEHNR and CDR2 FQNEAQ (reference sequence). The CDR3 runs to 16 residues. The CDR3 reads CASAGVHGATNEKLFF. The CDR3 DNA sequence: TGTGCCAGCGCAGGAGTTCACGGTGCAACTAATGAAAAACTGTTTTTT.

CDR3 protein: CASSERTGAGEKLFF. In nucleotides, the CDR3 is TGTGCCAGCAGTGAACGGACAGGGGCTGGGGAAAAACTGTTTTTT. The chain couples TRBV9 to TRBJ1-4; 9 positions match TRBD1. Germline CDR1 SGDLS, CDR2 YYNGEE. This CDR3 spans 15 amino acids. Trimming cost V 5 bases and J 8 bases; bases outside gene matches: 10.

The chain employs TRBV11-1 and TRBJ1-2; 8 bases match TRBD1. The trim removed 8 bases at V and 4 bases at J, leaving 9 bases unmatched. Germline V gene data show CDR1 as SGHAT and CDR2 as FQDESV (reference sequence). The CDR3 has 14 amino acids. CDR3 nucleotides: TGTGCCAGCGGCGCCTCAGGGGGCTCCTATGGCTACACCTTC. Translating gives CASGASGGSYGYTF.

Remarks on this clonotype: An end of the junction does not agree with germline; a read error may underlie this. CDR3 DNA sequence: TGCGCCAGCAGCCCTTCCCTAGGGTCTGGGGCCAACGTCCTGACTTTC. It translates to CASSPSLGSGANVLTF. This chain uses TRBV11-3 with TRBJ2-6; no definite D call. CDR3 size: 16 residues. CDR1 is SGHNT and CDR2 is YENEEA in the germline V gene.

A few counts support this clonotype. The J gene is TRBJ1-4, the V gene TRBV7-8, with 7 positions matching TRBD1. V was clipped by 6 bases and J by 8 bases; unmatched bases: 12. This CDR3 is built from 15 residues. The germline CDR1 and CDR2 sequences are SGHVS and FQNEAQ. The CDR3 DNA reads TGTGCCAGCAGTCCAGGGGGGGGCCTAGGGGAAAAACTGTTTTTT. This translates into CASSPGGGLGEKLFF.

This clonotype showed up just a few times. V gene TRBV20-1 combines with J gene TRBJ2-7, with 14 bases fitting TRBD2. With 6 bases clipped from V and 3 bases from J, the junction kept 10 bases outside the gene matches. The germline V gene has CDR1 DFQATT and CDR2 SNEGSKA (reference sequence). The CDR3 is 16 amino acids. The CDR3 region has the DNA TGCAGTGCCACAGAGGCGACTAGCGGGAGGGGCTACGAGCAGTACTTC. This sequence encodes CSATEATSGRGYEQYF.

This clonotype was seen ten or more times. The chain carries TRBV5-4 and TRBJ1-2, with D possibly TRBD1 on 5 matching bases. The CDR3 totals 14 residues. The V and J ends lost 0 bases and 3 bases respectively, with 9 bases between them. Germline CDR1 reads SGHNT; CDR2 reads YYREEE (reference sequence). CDR3 nucleotide sequence: TGTGCCAGCAGCTTGGAGGGCAGGGACTATGGCTACACCTTC. It codes for CASSLEGRDYGYTF.

The chain is built from TRBV12-3 or TRBV12-4 and TRBJ1-5; D is unresolved. V lost 3 bases, J lost 7 bases, and 10 bases lay in between. The CDR3 has 13 amino acids. CDR3 in amino acids: CASSFDGSQPQHF. The CDR3 bases are TGTGCCAGCAGTTTTGACGGGTCGCAGCCCCAGCATTTT.

This clonotype was seen a handful of times. The rearrangement links TRBV12-3 or TRBV12-4 to TRBJ2-2; 7 bases agree with TRBD2. Trimming took 7 bases from V and 1 from J; bases not matched to a gene: 3. The CDR3 has 14 amino acids. The CDR3 region is CASKRDQNTGELFF. Here the CDR3 DNA reads TGTGCCAGCAAGCGGGACCAGAACACCGGGGAGCTGTTTTTT.

In regard to this clonotype: A read error may explain this, as a much larger clone is one base away. The chain recombines TRBV12-3 or TRBV12-4 with TRBJ2-7; D not certain. This CDR3 spans 11 amino acids. Trimming cost V 6 bases and J 5 bases, with 8 bases left between them. The chain's CDR3 is CASSQVDEQYF. In DNA, the CDR3 is TGTGCCAGCAGCCAAGTAGACGAGCAGTACTTC.

The chain links TRBV10-3 to TRBJ1-5; D gene unclear. V was trimmed by 3 bases and J by 0 bases, leaving 12 bases between them. This CDR3 region has 16 residues. Germline CDR1 is ENHRY and CDR2 is SYGVKD. CDR3 sequence: CAISDGVSFSNQPQHF. In DNA, the CDR3 is TGTGCCATCAGTGATGGGGTCAGTTTTAGCAATCAGCCCCAGCATTTT.

With regard to this clonotype: It is likely a read error, because the conserved phenylalanine at the end of the CDR3 is missing. The gene calls are TRBV12-3 or TRBV12-4 and TRBJ1-1; a possible D gene is TRBD1 (5 bases). The CDR3 has 13 amino acids. The germline V and J ends were trimmed by 6 bases and 1 base, with 9 bases remaining between them. CDR3 bases: TGTGCCAGCAGCCCGGGACGGAACACTGAAGCTTTCCTT. Translation: CASSPGRNTEAFL.

This chain connects TRBV11-2 to TRBJ2-6; 7 nucleotides align to TRBD1. With 5 bases clipped from V and 2 bases from J, the junction kept 6 bases outside the gene matches. From germline, CDR1 is SGHAT and CDR2 FQNNGV. The CDR3 sequence is 16 residues long. The CDR3 loop is CASSPPDRAGANVLTF. The CDR3 DNA reads as TGTGCCAGCAGCCCCCCCGACAGGGCTGGGGCCAACGTCCTGACTTTC.

The rearrangement links TRBV2 to TRBJ2-5, with TRBD1 matching over 7 bases. CDR1 and CDR2 from the germline V gene are SNHLY and FYNNEI. After removal of 3 bases from V and 9 bases from J, the junction contained 7 bases not matched to a gene. There are 13 residues in the CDR3. The CDR3, as DNA: TGTGCCAGCAGTGACCAGAAACAGGGGTCCCAGTACTTC. Its translation is CASSDQKQGSQYF.

The chain links TRBV7-4 to TRBJ1-4; perhaps TRBD1 as D (5 bases). Germline CDR1 SGHVT, CDR2 SQSDAQ. The CDR3 runs 16 residues. Trimming removed 2 bases at V and 0 bases at J, with 10 bases between. The CDR3 loop reads CASSLSRGATNEKLFF. The CDR3 DNA is TGTGCCAGCAGCTTATCCCGGGGCGCAACTAATGAAAAACTGTTTTTT.